Only one count was recorded for the clone carrying this TCR beta chain. Profiled with immunoSEQ multiplex PCR; TCRdb holds only in-frame clones, not every one. The table includes 150,000 to 200,000 clones, around 82% detected once. This record comes from a study of blood T cell repertoires in COVID-19. The V gene's germline CDR1 is SGHVS and CDR2 FQNEAQ. This CDR3 spans 15 amino acids. V was clipped by 1 base and J by 3 bases; unmatched bases: 1. Sample: peripheral blood. This rearrangement joins TRBV7-8 to TRBJ2-1; 9 nucleotides align to TRBD2. This clonotype was sampled from an elderly man with COVID-19, enrolled during active disease. The CDR3 coding sequence is TGTGCCAGCAGCTTAGGCGGGGGGGACTACAATGAGCAGTTCTTC. It encodes CASSLGGGDYNEQFF.